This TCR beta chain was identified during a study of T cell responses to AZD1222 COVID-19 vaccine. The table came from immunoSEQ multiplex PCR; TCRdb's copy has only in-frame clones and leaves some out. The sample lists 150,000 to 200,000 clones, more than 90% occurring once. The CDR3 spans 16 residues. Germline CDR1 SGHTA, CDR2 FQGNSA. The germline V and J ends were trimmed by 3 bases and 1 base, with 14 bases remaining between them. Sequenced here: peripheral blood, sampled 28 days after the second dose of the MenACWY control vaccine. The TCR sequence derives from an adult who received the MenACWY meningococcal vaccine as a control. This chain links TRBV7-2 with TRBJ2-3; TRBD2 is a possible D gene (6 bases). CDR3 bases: TGTGCCAGCAGCTTGTCCCCGGGAGCGGGCACAGATACGCAGTATTTT. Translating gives CASSLSPGAGTDTQYF.